This T cell receptor (beta chain) stems from a study of monozygotic twins with inflammatory bowel disease. Regarding this clonotype: The antigen is not known.

Each CDR3 protein gets one entry in TCRdb, which reprocessed the 5' RACE reads and gives no DNA. The table gives 350,000 to 550,000 distinct CDR3 sequences; the top ten clones make up 2% to 3% of it. Per germline, CDR1 MNHEY and CDR2 SMNVEV (reference sequence). The CDR3 spans 14 residues. Study-wide findings and caveats: For repertoire similarity, concordant twins did not differ from discordant twins, possibly because power was limited. Heterogeneous immunosuppressive treatment regimens may have introduced variability into patient repertoires.

The receptor was isolated from a human donor with ulcerative colitis or Crohn's disease, or a healthy co-twin of an affected twin (not recorded which). The rearrangement joins TRBV27 to TRBJ2-3. Source material: blood. The CDR3 sequence: CASSSNLGTDTQYF.